This T cell receptor beta chain was retrieved from a study of blood T cell repertoires in COVID-19. In the study overall: Whether acute or convalescent, the COVID-19 samples came from the United States, Italy and Spain.

TCRdb's copy holds only in-frame clones and misses some; the assay was immunoSEQ multiplex PCR. In the table there are 60,000 to 85,000 clones, approximately 80% of which are singletons. The CDR3 extends over 16 amino acids. After removal of 1 base from V and 2 bases from J, the junction contained 6 bases not matched to a gene. In germline, CDR1 is LGHDT, CDR2 YNNKEL (reference sequence). This chain uses TRBV3-1 (or the pseudogene TRBV3-2) with TRBJ2-7; 9 nucleotides match TRBD2. The sequence derives from a man aged 80 or over with acute or convalescent COVID-19. The sample taken for sequencing was peripheral blood. The CDR3 DNA sequence: TGTGCCAGCAGCCAAGGTCCCCTAGCGGGAACCTACGAGCAGTACTTC. This gives the protein CASSQGPLAGTYEQYF.